This T cell receptor beta chain was captured in a study of identifying expanded T cells in peripheral blood (dated by TCRdb to about 2019). Looking at the study overall: Four technical replicates, made by sequencing separate aliquots from the same pool of genomic DNA, were compared pairwise. What the research found in general, with its limitations: Between technical replicates the binomial model flagged around 1.2 differentially abundant clones, whereas over about two weeks the binomial model flagged about 15 and over approximately 4 weeks around 20. Across all healthy donors, variance in clone template counts between roughly 2-week samples was found to increase significantly with total template count. The authors expected that over much longer intervals, such as months to years, biological variance in healthy repertoires might increase even further. Across all healthy-donor time intervals, the beta-binomial model significantly lowered both the number of clones called differentially abundant and the false-positive rate.

Comment on this clone: Its antigen is still unknown. Base qualities are not at hand, and no much larger clone is one base apart.

No immune events such as infections were documented for the healthy donors during the collection period. To calibrate time-dependent variance in a beta-binomial model of T-cell clone differential abundance, blood repertoires from healthy donors were used as a training cohort. The training cohort included approximately 10 healthy donors, of whom 3 were female and 7 were male. An age range of about 29 to 65 years, with an average of 43 years, was recorded for the donors. Obtained from a commercial supplier, whole blood was collected from each healthy donor at three time points set two to three weeks apart. For immunosequencing, genomic DNA was extracted from unsorted whole blood. The trim is 5 bases for V and 1 base for J, with a gap of 14 bases between the germline ends. Based on the germline V gene (reference sequence), the CDR1 and CDR2 sequences are LNHDA and SQIVND. The CDR3 contains 15 residues, cysteine and phenylalanine counted. The sequence is cut down to CDR3 DNA, 45 bases in frame from base 1.

The immunoSEQ Assay, which relies on bias-controlled multiplex PCR amplification of genomic DNA, was used to profile TCRbeta CDR3 regions. Concerning the study's data processing: The absolute abundance of each unique TCRbeta CDR3 region was quantified after sequences were collapsed and filtered. Differential abundance was tested with a binomial (Fisher-equivalent) model and with a beta-binomial model adding time-dependent variance fitted from healthy donors. Clones with fewer than 5 combined templates were excluded, and clones with Benjamini-Hochberg FDR below 0.01 were called differentially abundant. Beta-binomial variance was modeled as a function of total template count across the two samples using the form v = (b*log(k)+a)^2. TCRdb re-hosts the immuneACCESS table, in-frame sequences only. Its copies lack some clones; in the studies checked, an unresolved V gene accounts for under half of them, and the cause for the rest is not known. The DNA was the basis for D and trimming; V, J and clone size are from that table. This sample lists 75,000 to 90,000 clones; approximately 84% were detected once. The ten largest make up 15% to 20% of the sample.

The clonotype was recovered from a person aged 18 to 75 in good health. Sequenced material: blood. The rearrangement joined TRBV19 to TRBJ1-2; a weak D assignment points to TRBD1 (5 bases agree). At the DNA level, the sequence is TGTGCCAGTAGTGCCCGTCAGGGTCTTAACTATGGCTACACCTTC. This codes for CASSARQGLNYGYTF.